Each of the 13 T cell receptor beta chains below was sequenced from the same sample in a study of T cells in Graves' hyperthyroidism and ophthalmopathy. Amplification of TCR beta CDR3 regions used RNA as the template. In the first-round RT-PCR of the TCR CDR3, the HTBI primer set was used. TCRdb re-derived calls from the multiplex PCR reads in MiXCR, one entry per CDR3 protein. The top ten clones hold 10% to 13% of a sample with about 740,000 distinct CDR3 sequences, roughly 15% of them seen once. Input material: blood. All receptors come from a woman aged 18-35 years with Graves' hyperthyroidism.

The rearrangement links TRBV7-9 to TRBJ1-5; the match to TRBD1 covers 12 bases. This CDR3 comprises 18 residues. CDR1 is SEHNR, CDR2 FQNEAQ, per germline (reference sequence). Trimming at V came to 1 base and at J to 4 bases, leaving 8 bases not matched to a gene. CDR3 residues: CASSLGDRGRGVNQPQHF. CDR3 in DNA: TGTGCCAGCAGCTTAGGGGACAGGGGGCGCGGGGTAAATCAGCCCCAGCATTTT.

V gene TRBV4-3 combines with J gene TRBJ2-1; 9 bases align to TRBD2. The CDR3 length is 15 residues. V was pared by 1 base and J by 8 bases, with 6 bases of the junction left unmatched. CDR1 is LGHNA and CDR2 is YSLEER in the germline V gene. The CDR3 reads CASSQVASGEYEQFF. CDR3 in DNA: TGCGCCAGCAGCCAAGTGGCTAGCGGGGAGTATGAGCAGTTCTTC.

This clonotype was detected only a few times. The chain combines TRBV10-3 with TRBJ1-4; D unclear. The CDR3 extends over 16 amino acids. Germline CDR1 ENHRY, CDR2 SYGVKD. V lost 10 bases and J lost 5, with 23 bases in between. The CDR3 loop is CATKKRSDKANEKLFF. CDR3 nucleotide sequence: TGTGCCACCAAAAAACGAAGTGATAAGGCGAATGAAAAACTGTTTTTT.

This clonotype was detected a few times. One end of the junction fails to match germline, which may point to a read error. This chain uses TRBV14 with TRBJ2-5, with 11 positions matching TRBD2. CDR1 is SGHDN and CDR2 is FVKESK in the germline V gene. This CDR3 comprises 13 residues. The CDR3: CASSQSLAGGTNF. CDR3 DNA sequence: TGTGCCAGCAGCCAAAGTCTAGCGGGAGGAACGAACTTC. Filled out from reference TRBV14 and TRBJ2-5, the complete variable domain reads EAGVTQFPSHSVIEKGQTVTLRCDPISGHDNLYWYRRVMGKEIKFLLHFVKESKQDESGMPNNRFLAERTGGTYSTLKVQPAELEDSGVYFCASSQSLAGGTNFGPGTRLLVL.

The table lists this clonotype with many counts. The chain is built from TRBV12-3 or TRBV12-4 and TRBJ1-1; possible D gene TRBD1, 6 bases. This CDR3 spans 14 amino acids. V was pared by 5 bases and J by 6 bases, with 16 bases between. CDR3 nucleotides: TGTGCCAGCAGTGTCCTCTCGGGGGCGGCTGAAGCTTTCTTT. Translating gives CASSVLSGAAEAFF.

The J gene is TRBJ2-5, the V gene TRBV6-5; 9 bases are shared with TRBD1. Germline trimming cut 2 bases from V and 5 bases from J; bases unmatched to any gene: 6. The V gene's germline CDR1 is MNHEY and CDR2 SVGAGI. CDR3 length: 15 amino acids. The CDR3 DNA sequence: TGTGCCAGCAGTTACCGGGACAGGGCTGAGGAGACCCAGTACTTC. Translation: CASSYRDRAEETQYF.

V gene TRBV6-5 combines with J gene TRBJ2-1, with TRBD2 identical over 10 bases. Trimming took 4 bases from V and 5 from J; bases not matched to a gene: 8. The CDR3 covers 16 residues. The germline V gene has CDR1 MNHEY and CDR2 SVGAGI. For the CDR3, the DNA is TGTGCCAGCAGTTCTCCAGCGGGAGGGCCCCACAATGAGCAGTTCTTC. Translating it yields CASSSPAGGPHNEQFF.

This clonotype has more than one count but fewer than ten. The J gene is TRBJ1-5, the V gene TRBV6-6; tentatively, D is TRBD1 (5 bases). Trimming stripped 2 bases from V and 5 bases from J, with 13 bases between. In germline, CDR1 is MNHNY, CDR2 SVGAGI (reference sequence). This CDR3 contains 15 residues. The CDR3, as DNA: TGTGCCAGCAGTTACGGGGCCTTCGGGGATCAGCCCCAGCATTTT. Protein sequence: CASSYGAFGDQPQHF.

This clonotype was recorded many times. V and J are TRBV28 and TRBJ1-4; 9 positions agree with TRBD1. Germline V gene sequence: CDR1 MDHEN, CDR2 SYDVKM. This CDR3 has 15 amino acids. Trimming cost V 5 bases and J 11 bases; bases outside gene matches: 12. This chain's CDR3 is CASSISDRGHGKLFF. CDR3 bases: TGTGCCAGCAGTATCTCGGACAGGGGCCACGGGAAACTGTTTTTT.

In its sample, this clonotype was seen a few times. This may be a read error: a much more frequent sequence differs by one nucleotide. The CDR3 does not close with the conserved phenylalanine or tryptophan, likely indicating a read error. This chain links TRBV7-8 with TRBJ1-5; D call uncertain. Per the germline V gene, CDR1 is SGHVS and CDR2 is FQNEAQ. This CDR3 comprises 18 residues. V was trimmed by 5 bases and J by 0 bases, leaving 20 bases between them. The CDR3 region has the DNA TGTGCCAGCAGCCCCGGAACCCGACAAGCCTATAGCAATCAGCCCCAGCATTCT. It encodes CASSPGTRQAYSNQPQHS.

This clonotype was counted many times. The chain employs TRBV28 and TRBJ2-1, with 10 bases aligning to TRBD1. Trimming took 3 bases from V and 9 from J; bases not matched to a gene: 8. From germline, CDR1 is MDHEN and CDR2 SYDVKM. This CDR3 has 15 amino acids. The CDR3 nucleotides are TGTGCCAGCAGTTTGGGACAGGGGTTTGGAGCTGAGCAGTTCTTC. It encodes CASSLGQGFGAEQFF.

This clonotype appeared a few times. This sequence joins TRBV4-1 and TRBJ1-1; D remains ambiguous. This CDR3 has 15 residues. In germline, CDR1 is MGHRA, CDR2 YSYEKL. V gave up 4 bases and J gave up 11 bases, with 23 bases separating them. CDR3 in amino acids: CASSPLSPRIQGAFF. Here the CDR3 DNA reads TGCGCCAGCAGCCCACTCTCACCGCGCATCCAAGGGGCTTTCTTT.

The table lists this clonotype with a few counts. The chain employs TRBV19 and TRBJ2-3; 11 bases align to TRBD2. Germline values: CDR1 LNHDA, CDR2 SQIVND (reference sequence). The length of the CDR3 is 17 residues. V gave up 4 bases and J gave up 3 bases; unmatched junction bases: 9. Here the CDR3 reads CASSTPWTSGSTDTQYF. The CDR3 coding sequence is TGTGCCAGTAGTACCCCGTGGACTAGCGGGTCGACAGATACGCAGTATTTT.